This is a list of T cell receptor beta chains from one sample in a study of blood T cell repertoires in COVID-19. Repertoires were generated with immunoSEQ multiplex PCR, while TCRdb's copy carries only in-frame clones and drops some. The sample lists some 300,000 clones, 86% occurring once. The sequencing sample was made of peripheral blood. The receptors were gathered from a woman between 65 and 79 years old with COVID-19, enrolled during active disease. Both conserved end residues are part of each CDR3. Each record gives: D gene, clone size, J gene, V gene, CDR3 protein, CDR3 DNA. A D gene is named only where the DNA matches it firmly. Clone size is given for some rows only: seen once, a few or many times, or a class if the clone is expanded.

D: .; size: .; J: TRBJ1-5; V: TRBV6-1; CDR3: CASSELAGSYQPQHF; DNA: TGTGCCAGCAGTGAATTGGCAGGCAGTTATCAGCCCCAGCATTTT
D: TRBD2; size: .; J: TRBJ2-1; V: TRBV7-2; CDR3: CASSLRFRGEYNEQFF; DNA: TGTGCCAGCAGCTTAAGGTTTCGGGGGGAATACAATGAGCAGTTCTTC
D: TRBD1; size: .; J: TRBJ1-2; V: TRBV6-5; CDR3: CASSPDWTGYGYTF; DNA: TGTGCCAGCAGCCCAGACTGGACAGGGTATGGCTACACCTTC
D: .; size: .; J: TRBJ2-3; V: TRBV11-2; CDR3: CASSLGRGKATDTQYF; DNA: TGTGCCAGCAGCTTGGGAAGGGGGAAAGCCACAGATACGCAGTATTTT
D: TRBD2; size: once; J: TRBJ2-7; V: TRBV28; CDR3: CASTGLAGGDGYEQYF; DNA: TGTGCCAGCACGGGACTAGCGGGGGGCGACGGCTACGAGCAGTACTTC
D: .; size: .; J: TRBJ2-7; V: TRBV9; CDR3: CASSPGGLSYEQYF; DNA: TGTGCCAGCAGCCCAGGAGGACTATCCTACGAGCAGTACTTC
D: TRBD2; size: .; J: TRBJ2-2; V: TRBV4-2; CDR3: CASSQGSLAGGTGELFF; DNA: TGTGCCAGCAGCCAAGGGTCACTAGCGGGGGGCACCGGGGAGCTGTTTTTT
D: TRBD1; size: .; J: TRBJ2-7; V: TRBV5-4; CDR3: CASSGATGQGVNEQYF; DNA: TGTGCCAGCAGCGGGGCGACGGGACAGGGTGTCAACGAGCAGTACTTC
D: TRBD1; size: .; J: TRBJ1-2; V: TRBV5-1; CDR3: CASSLVQGEGYTF; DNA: TGCGCCAGCAGCTTGGTGCAGGGGGAAGGCTACACCTTC
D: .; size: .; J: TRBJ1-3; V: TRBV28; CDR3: CASSFIPYSGNTIYF; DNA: TGTGCCAGCAGTTTTATCCCGTACTCTGGAAACACCATATATTTT
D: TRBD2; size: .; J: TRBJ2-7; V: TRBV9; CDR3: CASSVVGTSEQYF; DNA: TGTGCCAGCAGCGTAGTGGGGACTAGTGAGCAGTACTTC
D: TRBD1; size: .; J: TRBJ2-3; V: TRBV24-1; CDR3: CATSDPRQGGDTQYF; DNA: TGTGCCACCAGTGATCCTCGACAGGGTGGGGATACGCAGTATTTT
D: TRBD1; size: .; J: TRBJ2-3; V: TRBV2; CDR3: CASSEASGVTGGRADTQYF; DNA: TGTGCCAGCAGTGAAGCGTCAGGGGTTACAGGGGGCCGCGCAGATACGCAGTATTTT
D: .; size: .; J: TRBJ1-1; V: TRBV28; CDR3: CASLYGGRGAEAFF; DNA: TGTGCCAGCCTCTATGGAGGCAGAGGAGCAGAAGCTTTCTTT
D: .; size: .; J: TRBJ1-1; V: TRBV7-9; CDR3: CASSLYLQGTEAFF; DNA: TGTGCCAGCAGCTTATATCTTCAGGGCACTGAAGCTTTCTTT
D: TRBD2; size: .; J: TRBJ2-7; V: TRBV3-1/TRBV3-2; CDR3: CASSQDSGGAYEQYF; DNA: TGTGCCAGCAGCCAAGATAGCGGGGGGGCCTACGAGCAGTACTTC
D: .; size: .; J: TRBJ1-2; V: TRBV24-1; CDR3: CATTDGGAHGYTF; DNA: TGTGCCACCACCGATGGGGGGGCGCATGGCTACACCTTC
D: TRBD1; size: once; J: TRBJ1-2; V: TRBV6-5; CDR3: CASSLGQGAWYGYTF; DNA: TGTGCCAGCAGTTTGGGACAGGGGGCATGGTATGGCTACACCTTC
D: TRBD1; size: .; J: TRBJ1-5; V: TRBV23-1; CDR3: CASSQSNPTQWTGVSLHNQPQHF; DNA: TGCGCCAGCAGTCAATCCAATCCCACACAATGGACAGGGGTGTCCCTACACAATCAGCCCCAGCATTTT
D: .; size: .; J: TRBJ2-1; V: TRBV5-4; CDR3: CASSLRGWHEQFF; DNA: TGTGCCAGCAGTCTCCGGGGGTGGCATGAGCAGTTCTTC
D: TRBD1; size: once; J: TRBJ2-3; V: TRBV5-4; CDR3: CASSTGQGVLTDTQYF; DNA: TGTGCCAGCAGTACAGGACAGGGGGTGCTAACAGATACGCAGTATTTT
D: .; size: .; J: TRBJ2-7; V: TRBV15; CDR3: CATSREPSPVYEQYF; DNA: TGTGCCACCAGCAGAGAGCCAAGCCCCGTTTACGAGCAGTACTTC
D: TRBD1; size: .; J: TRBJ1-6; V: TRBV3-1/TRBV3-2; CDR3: CASSLGQGNSPLHF; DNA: TGTGCCAGCAGCCTAGGACAGGGGAATTCACCCCTCCACTTT
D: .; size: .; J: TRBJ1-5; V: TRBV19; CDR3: CASQSTGPFQPQHF; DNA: TGTGCCAGCCAATCGACAGGCCCTTTTCAGCCCCAGCATTTT
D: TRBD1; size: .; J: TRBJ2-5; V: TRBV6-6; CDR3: CASSFGTVQETQYF; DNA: TGTGCCAGCAGTTTCGGGACAGTCCAAGAGACCCAGTACTTC
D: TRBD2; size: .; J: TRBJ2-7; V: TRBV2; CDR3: CASSEGGGARYEQYF; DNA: TGTGCCAGCAGTGAAGGCGGGGGGGCAAGATACGAGCAGTACTTC
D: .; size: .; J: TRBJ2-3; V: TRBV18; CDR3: CASSPEGDTQYF; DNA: TGTGCCAGCTCACCAGAGGGAGATACGCAGTATTTT
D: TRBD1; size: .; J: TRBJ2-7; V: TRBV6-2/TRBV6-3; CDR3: CASSPRGQGSYEQYF; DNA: TGTGCCAGCAGTCCCAGGGGACAGGGCTCCTACGAGCAGTACTTC
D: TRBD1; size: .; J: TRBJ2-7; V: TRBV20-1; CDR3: CSADRDYEQYF; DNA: TGCAGTGCGGACAGGGACTACGAGCAGTACTTC
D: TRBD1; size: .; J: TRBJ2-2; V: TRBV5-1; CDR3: CASSFENRGTGELFF; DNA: TGCGCCAGCAGCTTTGAAAACAGGGGGACCGGGGAGCTGTTTTTT